This T cell receptor (beta chain) was retrieved from a study of lymphopenia after photon versus proton radiotherapy. Trimming removed 0 bases from V and 3 bases from J, with 16 bases in between. This CDR3 has 16 residues. CDR1 SGDLS and CDR2 YYNGEE come from the germline V gene. Produced via immunoSEQ multiplex PCR; TCRdb's table is partial and in-frame only. The table includes approximately 80,000 clones, around four fifths detected once. Study observations and caveats: Relative stability marked proton patients; photon patients lost diversity and naive cells. Authors raise, but do not show, better survival with proton therapy. After lymphocyte nadir, photon-treated repertoires showed oligoclonal expansion, especially CD8+ Temra. Post-nadir TCR diversity decline inversely tracked overall survival among those who died.

As for this clone: Its antigen is not identified.

The sequences come from peripheral blood, collected from a patient treated with proton-based radiotherapy. The chain uses TRBV9 and TRBJ2-7, with no clear D. The receptor was derived from a man between 60 and 75 years old with pancreatic cancer. Written as DNA, the CDR3 is TGTGCCAGCAGCGTAGCGCCTACCGGACCGGTCTACGAGCAGTACTTC. Amino acid sequence: CASSVAPTGPVYEQYF.